The 31 T cell receptor beta chains below all came from one sample that was sequenced in a study of T-cell memory formation after mild COVID-19. TCRdb used MiXCR to reprocess the 5' RACE reads, holding one entry per CDR3 protein. Of around 340,000 distinct CDR3 sequences listed, about 16% are singletons. Sequencing used PBMCs or a T cell subset sorted from them (not recorded which). Every receptor here comes from a man aged 18-30 years who had mild COVID-19 (a few samples of this study predate the infection). Cell type and time point are not known.

This clonotype was seen repeatedly, ten times or more. The rearrangement joins TRBV7-2 to TRBJ2-3; D is undetermined. This CDR3 spans 11 amino acids. Germline CDR1 SGHTA, CDR2 FQGNSA. The ends were cut back, 8 bases at V and 1 base at J, with 4 bases in the middle. CDR3 loop: CASGGTDTQYF. The CDR3 DNA reads TGTGCCAGCGGGGGCACAGATACGCAGTATTTT.

The rearrangement links TRBV5-1 to TRBJ2-7, with 10 bases lining up with TRBD2. CDR1 is SGHRS, CDR2 YFSETQ, per germline. V was pared by 5 bases and J by 2 bases, with 7 bases of the junction left unmatched. The CDR3 totals 15 residues. CDR3 sequence (DNA): TGCGCCAGCAGGTCACTAGCGGGGATGACCTACGAGCAGTACTTC. Its translation: CASRSLAGMTYEQYF.

This clonotype came up a few times. This chain connects TRBV7-2 to TRBJ1-4; D remains unclear. The CDR3 has 15 amino acids. The germline CDR1 and CDR2 sequences are SGHTA and FQGNSA. Trimming shortened V by 2 bases and J by 4 bases, and 11 bases separated the two germline ends. The DNA of the CDR3 is TGTGCCAGCAGCTTACTTGGAGTAAATAATGAAAAACTGTTTTTT. It codes for CASSLLGVNNEKLFF.

The chain recombines TRBV6-2 or TRBV6-3 with TRBJ1-6, with unresolved D. Per the germline V gene, CDR1 is MNHEY and CDR2 is SVGEGT. The CDR3 consists of 15 residues. V dropped 2 bases and J dropped 8 bases, with 13 bases sitting between them. This chain's CDR3 is CASSYHQERDSPLHF. The CDR3 region has the DNA TGTGCCAGCAGTTACCACCAGGAAAGGGATTCACCCCTCCACTTT.

The sample holds a few counts of this clonotype. The CDR3 DNA sequence: TGTGCCAGCAGCTTAGATCCGGTTAGCTCCTACGAGCAGTACTTC. Its protein is CASSLDPVSSYEQYF. The chain is built from TRBV11-2 and TRBJ2-7, with D unresolved. The ends were cut back, 0 bases at V and 0 bases at J, with 9 bases in the middle. Germline-derived CDR1 and CDR2 are SGHAT and FQNNGV. The CDR3 runs to 15 residues.

This clonotype came up many times. V gene TRBV7-3 combines with J gene TRBJ2-4; D may be TRBD1 (5 bases). This CDR3 spans 13 amino acids. V dropped 4 bases and J dropped 10 bases, with 14 bases sitting between them. The germline V gene encodes CDR1 SGHTA and CDR2 FQGTGA. In DNA, the CDR3 is TGTGCCAGCAGCTCCCTCCCGACAGATATTCAGTACTTC. This sequence encodes CASSSLPTDIQYF.

This clonotype has only a few counts. The chain recombines TRBV5-1 with TRBJ2-2, with D perhaps matching TRBD2 (5 bases). Trimming took 7 bases from V and 1 from J, leaving 11 bases between them. In germline, CDR1 is SGHRS, CDR2 YFSETQ. The CDR3 is 14 amino acids. The CDR3 loop is CASFAGMNTGELFF. CDR3 DNA: TGCGCCAGCTTCGCGGGCATGAACACCGGGGAGCTGTTTTTT.

CDR3 residues: CSVGSNTGLRGYTF. The CDR3 DNA reads TGCAGCGTTGGGTCAAACACAGGGCTGAGGGGCTACACCTTC. The chain combines TRBV29-1 with TRBJ1-2; weak D call: TRBD1 (6 bases). V shed 4 bases and J shed 8 bases, with 20 bases lying between them. The CDR3 runs 14 residues. CDR1 and CDR2 (germline): SQVTM, ANQGSEA.

This chain links TRBV9 with TRBJ2-5; TRBD2 agrees at 12 bases. The CDR3 length is 17 residues. Losses at the gene ends were 0 bases for V and 5 bases for J; bases not matched to a gene: 8. Per the germline V gene, CDR1 is SGDLS and CDR2 is YYNGEE. Here the CDR3 reads CASSVGASGGARETQYF. CDR3 coding DNA: TGTGCCAGCAGCGTAGGGGCTAGCGGGGGGGCCCGGGAGACCCAGTACTTC. The full variable domain, completed using reference TRBV9 and TRBJ2-5, is DSGVTQTPKHLITATGQRVTLRCSPRSGDLSVYWYQQSLDQGLQFLIQYYNGEERAKGNILERFSAQQFPDLHSELNLSSLELGDSALYFCASSVGASGGARETQYFGPGTRLLVL.

The rearrangement links TRBV6-6 to TRBJ2-1, with TRBD1 identical over 9 bases. The CDR3 consists of 15 residues. From germline, CDR1 is MNHNY and CDR2 SVGAGI (reference sequence). V lost 6 bases and J lost 2; bases outside the gene matches: 5. The CDR3 region is CASRLQGAAYNEQFF. The CDR3 DNA sequence: TGTGCCAGCAGACTACAGGGGGCTGCCTACAATGAGCAGTTCTTC.

This rearrangement joins TRBV7-3 to TRBJ2-5; 8 positions match TRBD1. This CDR3 has 16 residues. Germline values: CDR1 SGHTA, CDR2 FQGTGA. Trimming took 1 base from V and 4 from J; bases not matched to a gene: 8. CDR3 sequence: CASSLNQQGGGETQYF. In DNA, the CDR3 is TGTGCCAGCAGCTTAAATCAACAGGGGGGTGGAGAGACCCAGTACTTC.

This clonotype has just a few counts. The chain couples TRBV6-5 to TRBJ1-1, with D tentatively TRBD1 (6 bases). The CDR3 runs 15 residues. V was shortened by 4 bases and J by 1 base, with 13 bases between the two germline ends. Per the germline V gene, CDR1 is MNHEY and CDR2 is SVGAGI. This CDR3 reads CASSLGGGKNTEAFF. The DNA for the CDR3 is TGTGCCAGCAGTTTAGGAGGGGGGAAGAACACTGAAGCTTTCTTT.

The sample holds a few counts of this clonotype. V gene TRBV11-2 combines with J gene TRBJ2-1; D tentatively fits TRBD1 or TRBD2 (6 bases each). CDR3 length: 16 amino acids. V was clipped by 5 bases and J by 4 bases, with 18 bases between them. Germline V lookup: CDR1 SGHAT, CDR2 FQNNGV. The CDR3 nucleotides read TGTGCCAGCAGCCCCATTAGGGGGGTGGGTTACAATGAGCAGTTCTTC. This translates into CASSPIRGVGYNEQFF.

This chain's CDR3 is CASSRGFTEAFF. In nucleotides, the CDR3 is TGTGCCAGCAGTAGGGGATTCACTGAAGCTTTCTTT. The J gene is TRBJ1-1, the V gene TRBV7-9; a weak D match, TRBD1 (5 bases). The CDR3 has 12 residues. From germline, CDR1 is SEHNR and CDR2 FQNEAQ (reference sequence). The ends were cut back, 6 bases at V and 4 bases at J, with 9 bases in the middle.

This clonotype was picked up a small number of times. The chain employs TRBV6-6 and TRBJ1-6; D possibly corresponds to TRBD1 (5 bases). The CDR3 loop spans 17 amino acids. V was clipped by 5 bases and J by 8 bases, with 22 bases between them. From germline, CDR1 is MNHNY and CDR2 SVGAGI (reference sequence). This CDR3 is CASSTPRAGSLDSPLHF. In DNA form, the CDR3 reads TGTGCCAGCAGTACCCCACGGGCAGGGAGTTTGGATTCACCCCTCCACTTT.

The chain is built from TRBV11-3 and TRBJ2-1; 9 positions agree with TRBD2. The CDR3 length is 16 residues. Germline V gene data show CDR1 as SGHNT and CDR2 as YENEEA. With 2 bases clipped from V and 4 bases from J, the junction kept 6 bases outside the gene matches. The CDR3 sequence: CASSLRASGVYNEQFF. As DNA, the CDR3 is TGTGCCAGCAGCTTAAGGGCTAGCGGGGTTTACAATGAGCAGTTCTTC.

The chain combines TRBV4-2 with TRBJ1-6; D not certain. Germline V gene data show CDR1 as LGHNA and CDR2 as YNFKEQ. There are 14 residues in the CDR3. V dropped 0 bases and J dropped 16 bases, with 16 bases sitting between them. The CDR3 DNA reads TGTGCCAGCAGCCAAGATGTCGGAGCTTTGTCTCTCCACTTT. Translation gives CASSQDVGALSLHF.

This clonotype was seen more than once but under ten times. This chain uses TRBV25-1 with TRBJ2-5; 8 bases match TRBD2. This CDR3 comprises 17 residues. Germline CDR1 reads MGHDK; CDR2 reads SYGVNS. J lost 2 bases, V lost 1 base, and 9 bases had no gene match. The CDR3 loop is CASSESKRGNLQETQYF. DNA for the CDR3: TGTGCCAGCAGTGAATCAAAGCGGGGGAACCTTCAAGAGACCCAGTACTTC.

V usage is TRBV11-2 and J usage is TRBJ1-2, with 7 bases aligning to TRBD1. With V trimmed by 5 bases and J by 4 bases, 4 bases remained unmatched. The germline V gene has CDR1 SGHAT and CDR2 FQNNGV. The CDR3 sequence is 13 residues long. The CDR3 sequence is CASSGGQLYGYTF. CDR3 sequence (DNA): TGTGCCAGCAGCGGGGGACAGCTCTATGGCTACACCTTC.

This clonotype was seen more than once but under ten times. The rearrangement links TRBV7-2 to TRBJ2-7; the D gene is possibly TRBD2 (6 bases). Per the germline V gene, CDR1 is SGHTA and CDR2 is FQGNSA. The CDR3 is 13 amino acids. Trimming removed 3 bases at V and 3 bases at J, with 9 bases between. CDR3 residues: CASSFSGGYEQYV. CDR3 nucleotide sequence: TGTGCCAGCAGCTTTTCCGGGGGCTACGAGCAGTACGTC.

This clonotype was counted between two and nine times. The CDR3 region is CASSLGWDTEAFF. CDR3 sequence (DNA): TGCGCCAGCAGCTTAGGATGGGACACTGAAGCTTTCTTT. This rearrangement joins TRBV5-1 to TRBJ1-1; unclear D gene. Germline CDR1 and CDR2: SGHRS and YFSETQ. The CDR3 has 13 residues. V shed 2 bases and J shed 3 bases, with 8 bases lying between them.

The CDR3 loop reads CSAMVRGAEKLFF. As DNA, the CDR3 is TGCAGTGCCATGGTCAGGGGCGCTGAAAAACTGTTTTTT. This sequence joins TRBV20-1 and TRBJ1-4; TRBD1 is a possible D gene (6 bases). The germline V gene encodes CDR1 DFQATT and CDR2 SNEGSKA (reference sequence). Trimming removed 6 bases from V and 7 bases from J, with 15 bases in between. CDR3 length equals 13 residues.

This clonotype was observed a handful of times. The rearrangement uses TRBV24-1 and TRBJ1-5; TRBD1 aligns across 9 bases. The CDR3 extends over 15 amino acids. The V gene's germline CDR1 is KGHDR and CDR2 SFDVKD. The V segment lost 5 bases and the J segment 7 bases; nucleotides outside the gene matches: 8. The CDR3 DNA is TGTGCCACCAGTGCCCAAGGACAGGGGCGGCAGCCCCAGCATTTT. The encoded protein is CATSAQGQGRQPQHF.

Only a few counts were recorded for this clonotype. The genes are TRBV5-1 and TRBJ2-1; D unclear. CDR3 size: 14 residues. Trimming took off 2 bases at V and 0 bases at J, with 6 bases between the two ends. Germline V gene lookup returns CDR1 SGHRS and CDR2 YFSETQ. In DNA, the CDR3 is TGCGCCAGCAGCTTAGAGAACTCCTACAATGAGCAGTTCTTC. Translating gives CASSLENSYNEQFF.

This clonotype was recorded many times. The V and J genes are TRBV28 and TRBJ2-3, with TRBD2 matching 8 bases. CDR1 MDHEN and CDR2 SYDVKM come from the germline V gene. V was clipped by 7 bases and J by 0 bases; unmatched bases: 3. The CDR3 is 14 amino acids. The CDR3: CASNRGGSTDTQYF. CDR3 DNA: TGTGCCAGCAACCGGGGGGGCAGCACAGATACGCAGTATTTT.

There are a few counts of this clonotype. The V gene is TRBV2, the J gene TRBJ2-2; no definite D call. CDR3 length: 14 amino acids. The V end lost 4 bases, the J end lost 3 bases, and 9 bases lay between the germline ends. CDR1 and CDR2 (germline): SNHLY, FYNNEI. The CDR3, as DNA: TGTGCCAGCAGTGCGTGGGATCACACCGGGGAGCTGTTTTTT. Translating it yields CASSAWDHTGELFF.

V gene TRBV4-3 combines with J gene TRBJ1-1; D gene unclear. The CDR3 runs to 15 residues. The V end lost 0 bases, the J end lost 0 bases, and 8 bases lay between the germline ends. Germline V gene sequence: CDR1 LGHNA, CDR2 YSLEER. CDR3 loop: CASSQDPGVNTEAFF. In DNA, the CDR3 is TGCGCCAGCAGCCAAGATCCCGGGGTGAACACTGAAGCTTTCTTT.

This chain links TRBV18 with TRBJ1-2; 7 nucleotides align to TRBD1. This CDR3 has 14 residues. Germline values: CDR1 KGHSH, CDR2 LQKENI. Losses at the gene ends were 3 bases for V and 8 bases for J; bases not matched to a gene: 9. CDR3 DNA sequence: TGTGCCAGCTCACCGAGGGACAGAAGCTACGGCTACACCTTC. Protein sequence: CASSPRDRSYGYTF. Full variable domain (missing parts from reference TRBV18 and TRBJ1-2): NAGVMQNPRHLVRRRGQEARLRCSPMKGHSHVYWYRQLPEEGLKFMVYLQKENIIDESGMPKERFSAEFPKEGPSILRIQQVVRGDSAAYFCASSPRDRSYGYTFGSGTRLTVV.

This clonotype was picked up a small number of times. The chain couples TRBV5-1 to TRBJ1-2; 7 bases are a match to TRBD1. The CDR3 is made up of 14 amino acids. Germline V gene lookup returns CDR1 SGHRS and CDR2 YFSETQ. Trimming took 4 bases from V and 13 from J; bases not matched to a gene: 16. The CDR3 DNA is TGCGCCAGCAGCCCCGGGACAGTGGGGCAGAGGCCCACCTTC. Its translation: CASSPGTVGQRPTF.

There are a few counts of this clonotype. The rearrangement uses TRBV10-1 and TRBJ2-7; TRBD2 is a possible D gene (6 bases). This CDR3 comprises 18 residues. Trimming removed 6 bases from V and 1 base from J, with 25 bases in between. CDR1 and CDR2 from the germline V gene are WNHNN and SYGVQD (reference sequence). The CDR3, as DNA: TGCGCCAGCAGGGGCTCAAGGAGGGGCAAAGGGAGGTCCTACGAGCAGTACTTC. Translating it yields CASRGSRRGKGRSYEQYF.

V and J are TRBV15 and TRBJ2-6; D may be TRBD1 (5 bases). CDR1 and CDR2 from the germline V gene are LNHNV and YYDKDF (reference sequence). Trimming pared 8 bases from V and 0 bases from J, leaving 11 bases between. CDR3 length: 15 residues. CDR3 sequence (DNA): TGTGCCACCTTATGGACAAGCTCTGGGGCCAACGTCCTGACTTTC. It translates to CATLWTSSGANVLTF.